This TCR beta chain was captured by sequencing in a study of brain T cells in children with intractable seizures. Overall study results and limits: Clones missing pre-surgery may reflect undersampling of that blood sample.

The repertoire was sequenced with immunoSEQ multiplex PCR; TCRdb's copy has only in-frame clones and lacks some. The sample contains approximately 330,000 clones, 93% of which appear only once. The junction had 8 bases not matched to a gene; V was cut back by 8 bases and J by 4 bases. The germline CDR1 and CDR2 sequences are SNHLY and FYNNEI. The CDR3 sequence is 14 residues long. Comments on this clone: Its antigen is not known.

Noted time point: blood from clinic visit 5 months post-surgery; TSC patient then seizure free. The sequenced cases were selected for having the highest brain T cell transcript signatures. The sequencing here drew on peripheral blood, taken 4 to 5 months after surgery. The sequence was obtained from a boy in the first two years of life with tuberous sclerosis and intractable seizures. J is TRBJ1-2 and V is TRBV2, with 9 bases fitting TRBD1. The CDR3 region has the DNA TGTGCCAGCGTACAGGGGGCGAATCGCTATGGCTACACCTTC. Translated, it gives CASVQGANRYGYTF. Combining the CDR3 with reference TRBV2 and TRBJ1-2 gives the whole variable domain EPEVTQTPSHQVTQMGQEVILRCVPISNHLYFYWYRQILGQKVEFLVSFYNNEISEKSEIFDDQFSVERPDGSNFTLKIRSTKLEDSAMYFCASVQGANRYGYTFGSGTRLTVV.